The 27 T cell receptor beta chains reported below all come from one sample, sequenced in a study of T cell changes during pregnancy in multiple sclerosis. Here immunoSEQ multiplex PCR was the method, and the copy in TCRdb shows in-frame clones only, minus some. Of about 38,000 clones listed, about nine tenths are singletons. Sequenced material: CD8+ T cells from peripheral blood mononuclear cells, taken after pregnancy. The receptors were gathered from a female donor with multiple sclerosis, enrolled in a pregnancy study.

The rearrangement links TRBV16 to TRBJ1-5; D is unclear. V lost 4 bases and J 4 bases, leaving 2 bases between the germline ends. Germline assignment: CDR1 KGHSY and CDR2 FQNENV. This CDR3 spans 11 amino acids. For the CDR3, the DNA is TGTGCCAGCAGCCCAAATCAGCCCCAGCATTTT. Amino acid sequence: CASSPNQPQHF.

V usage is TRBV27 and J usage is TRBJ2-5, with D tentatively TRBD2 (7 bases). Germline V gene data show CDR1 as MNHEY and CDR2 as SMNVEV (reference sequence). There are 14 residues in the CDR3. V was shortened by 2 bases and J by 4 bases, with 11 bases between the two germline ends. For the CDR3, the DNA is TGTGCCAGCAGTTTAAGGGGGAGGGGAGAGACCCAGTACTTC. Its protein product is CASSLRGRGETQYF.

The chain's CDR3 is CASSLKALSYNEQFF. The CDR3, as DNA: TGTGCCAGCAGCTTAAAAGCGCTATCCTACAATGAGCAGTTCTTC. V is TRBV7-6 and J is TRBJ2-1; unclear D gene. V was shortened by 2 bases and J by 1 base, with 9 bases between the two germline ends. Germline loops: CDR1 SGHVS, CDR2 FNYEAQ. The CDR3 has 15 amino acids.

The sample holds one count of this clone. The V and J genes are TRBV28 and TRBJ2-7; 11 nucleotides agree with TRBD2. This CDR3 has 14 amino acids. The V and J ends lost 8 bases and 5 bases, in that order; junction bases with no gene match: 8. Germline V gives CDR1 MDHEN, CDR2 SYDVKM. This chain's CDR3 is CASRSSGRIHEQYF. The DNA for the CDR3 is TGTGCCAGCCGATCTAGCGGGAGGATCCACGAGCAGTACTTC.

The genes are TRBV27 and TRBJ1-1; 10 nucleotides align to TRBD1. The CDR3 loop spans 15 amino acids. The V and J ends lost 5 bases and 4 bases, in that order; junction bases with no gene match: 7. Germline lookup yields CDR1 MNHEY and CDR2 SMNVEV (reference sequence). The chain's CDR3 is CASSPGQGKVTEAFF. The CDR3 DNA sequence: TGTGCCAGCAGTCCGGGACAGGGGAAGGTCACTGAAGCTTTCTTT.

This clone was seen only once. V is TRBV4-1 and J is TRBJ2-7, with D possibly matching TRBD1 (6 bases). Germline CDR1 is MGHRA and CDR2 is YSYEKL. Trimming took off 3 bases at V and 4 bases at J, with 10 bases between the two ends. This CDR3 region has 13 residues. The CDR3 nucleotides are TGCGCCAGCAGCCAGACGACAGGTTACGAGCAGTACTTC. Protein sequence: CASSQTTGYEQYF.

The chain uses TRBV23-1 and TRBJ2-7; TRBD1 is a possible D gene (6 bases). TRBV23-1 belongs to the ORF category, with a function that is uncertain. This CDR3 is built from 18 residues. Trimming removed 3 bases from V and 2 bases from J, with 23 bases in between. CDR3 bases: TGCGCCAGCAGTCATCCAACTTTGGACAGTTTATTAGCCTACGAGCAGTACTTC. Amino acids: CASSHPTLDSLLAYEQYF.

This clone was observed a single time. The rearrangement uses TRBV5-4 and TRBJ2-7; D ambiguous. Germline loops: CDR1 SGHNT, CDR2 YYREEE (reference sequence). V lost 0 bases and J 3 bases, leaving 7 bases between the germline ends. The CDR3 runs 13 residues. Here the CDR3 DNA reads TGTGCCAGCAGCTTGGGCAGGAACTACGAGCAGTACTTC. Protein: CASSLGRNYEQYF. The variable domain in full, with the rest retrieved from reference TRBV5-4 and TRBJ2-7, is ETGVTQSPTHLIKTRGQQVTLRCSSQSGHNTVSWYQQALGQGPQFIFQYYREEENGRGNFPPRFSGLQFPNYSSELNVNALELDDSALYLCASSLGRNYEQYFGPGTRLTVT.

This chain joins TRBV19 and TRBJ2-1; 9 bases agree with TRBD2. Per the germline V gene, CDR1 is LNHDA and CDR2 is SQIVND (reference sequence). The CDR3 has 15 residues. Trimming took 5 bases from V and 3 from J; bases not matched to a gene: 5. The CDR3 is CASSVAGDFYNEQFF. CDR3 bases: TGTGCCAGTAGTGTAGCGGGAGACTTCTACAATGAGCAGTTCTTC.

V and J are TRBV27 and TRBJ1-2; tentative D call: TRBD1 (6 bases). This CDR3 is built from 13 residues. Looked up from germline, CDR1 is MNHEY and CDR2 is SMNVEV (reference sequence). Trimming removed 6 bases at V and 5 bases at J, with 13 bases between. CDR3 region: CASSPGVPYGYTF. As DNA, the CDR3 is TGTGCCAGCAGCCCAGGGGTACCATATGGCTACACCTTC.

The chain has TRBV7-9 and TRBJ2-1; D may be TRBD2 (5 bases). This CDR3 has 15 amino acids. Germline V gene data show CDR1 as SEHNR and CDR2 as FQNEAQ (reference sequence). The V end lost 5 bases, the J end lost 6 bases, and 17 bases lay between the germline ends. The DNA of the CDR3 is TGTGCCAGCAGCCCACCGGGGAGACATCTCAATGAGCAGTTCTTC. It codes for CASSPPGRHLNEQFF.

The V and J genes are TRBV14 and TRBJ1-1; 7 nucleotides align to TRBD1. CDR1 SGHDN and CDR2 FVKESK come from the germline V gene. The CDR3 totals 17 residues. V dropped 2 bases and J dropped 1; count of bases not matched to a gene: 10. Here the CDR3 reads CASSQFPSDRANTEAFF. For the CDR3, the DNA is TGTGCCAGCAGCCAATTCCCCTCCGACAGGGCGAACACTGAAGCTTTCTTT.

This clone appeared once. CDR3 residues: CASSPAGTGGFGGTQYF. CDR3 sequence (DNA): TGTGCCAGCAGTCCCGCCGGGACAGGGGGCTTTGGGGGGACCCAGTACTTC. This rearrangement joins TRBV28 to TRBJ2-5; 12 nucleotides line up with TRBD1. The CDR3 is made up of 17 amino acids. Trimming cost V 5 bases and J 7 bases; bases outside gene matches: 14. Per the germline V gene, CDR1 is MDHEN and CDR2 is SYDVKM.

For this clone: An end of the junction differs from the germline gene, which may be a read error. The V call is TRBV6-1, the J call TRBJ2-3; 8 bases are shared with TRBD1. Germline loops: CDR1 MNHNS, CDR2 SASEGT. The CDR3 totals 12 residues. CDR3 residues: CAGRQGLNTQYF. Written as DNA, the CDR3 is TGTGCCGGCAGACAGGGGCTAAATACGCAGTATTTT.

The chain carries TRBV10-3 and TRBJ2-1; TRBD2 matches at 7 bases. The V gene's germline CDR1 is ENHRY and CDR2 SYGVKD. The CDR3 is made up of 15 amino acids. V lost 3 bases, J lost 4 bases, and 6 bases stayed unmatched. The CDR3 reads CAISEPSGIYNEQFF. The DNA of the CDR3 is TGTGCCATCAGTGAACCCAGCGGGATTTACAATGAGCAGTTCTTC.

This clone was observed a single time. The chain joins TRBV29-1 to TRBJ2-5; TRBD2 might be the D (5 bases). The J call may be in error: the DNA end matches TRBJ2-7 better. CDR1 is SQVTM, CDR2 ANQGSEA, per germline. The CDR3 loop spans 12 amino acids. CDR3: CSVPRTGNEQYF. The CDR3 nucleotides read TGCAGCGTTCCTCGGACTGGGAACGAGCAGTACTTC.

The chain uses TRBV27 and TRBJ1-5, with D maybe TRBD1 (5 bases). Germline lookup yields CDR1 MNHEY and CDR2 SMNVEV (reference sequence). The CDR3 is made up of 14 amino acids. Trimming took 5 bases from V and 5 from J, leaving 13 bases between them. Here the CDR3 reads CASSLGHTDQPQHF. In DNA, the CDR3 is TGTGCCAGCAGTCTCGGACACACCGATCAGCCCCAGCATTTT.

This chain links TRBV11-2 with TRBJ2-7; a possible D gene is TRBD1 (5 bases). CDR1 and CDR2 from the germline V gene are SGHAT and FQNNGV. V was shortened by 5 bases and J by 2 bases, with 13 bases between the two germline ends. The CDR3 runs to 14 residues. The CDR3 sequence is CASSPPTATYEQYF. CDR3 nucleotide sequence: TGTGCCAGCAGCCCCCCGACAGCCACCTACGAGCAGTACTTC.

The chain couples TRBV7-6 to TRBJ1-2, with D maybe TRBD1 (5 bases). The CDR3 extends over 14 amino acids. V was pared by 5 bases and J by 10 bases, with 20 bases between. Germline assignment: CDR1 SGHVS and CDR2 FNYEAQ. DNA of the CDR3: TGTGCCAGCAGCAAAGGGGCCATAAATGATGACTACACCTTC. Its protein product is CASSKGAINDDYTF.

This chain joins TRBV28 and TRBJ1-2, with 7 bases that match TRBD1. Germline V lookup: CDR1 MDHEN, CDR2 SYDVKM. J lost 4 bases, V lost 1 base, and 15 bases had no gene match. The CDR3 runs to 18 residues. CDR3 sequence (DNA): TGTGCCAGCAGTTTATCGCGGGACAGAATATCCGCTCGCTATGGCTACACCTTC. Its translation: CASSLSRDRISARYGYTF.

The chain has TRBV11-2 and TRBJ2-3; tentative D call: TRBD2 (7 bases). The CDR3 has 13 residues. The germline V gene has CDR1 SGHAT and CDR2 FQNNGV. V lost 5 bases and J 6 bases, leaving 12 bases between the germline ends. The CDR3 bases are TGTGCCAGCAGCCTCGGGGGGCGGGATACGCAGTATTTT. Protein sequence: CASSLGGRDTQYF.

The J gene is TRBJ1-2, the V gene TRBV27; unclear D gene. Looked up from germline, CDR1 is MNHEY and CDR2 is SMNVEV (reference sequence). CDR3 length: 13 residues. Trimming removed 6 bases at V and 2 bases at J, with 10 bases between. In DNA, the CDR3 is TGTGCCAGCAGGGGAGGCGCGAACTATGGCTACACCTTC. Protein sequence: CASRGGANYGYTF.

This clone has a single count. The chain links TRBV6-5 to TRBJ1-1; possibly TRBD1 for D (6 bases). Germline CDR1 and CDR2: MNHEY and SVGAGI. The CDR3 covers 16 residues. Trimming left V 0 bases short and J 1 base short, with 12 bases between. CDR3 sequence reads: CASSYSGGRPNTEAFF. DNA of the CDR3: TGTGCCAGCAGTTACTCTGGGGGCAGACCGAACACTGAAGCTTTCTTT.

This rearrangement joins TRBV7-2 to TRBJ1-5; no reliable D call. The CDR3 loop spans 14 amino acids. V shed 1 base and J shed 4 bases, with 8 bases lying between them. Germline V gene lookup returns CDR1 SGHTA and CDR2 FQGNSA. This CDR3 reads CASSLGGINQPQHF. CDR3 nucleotide sequence: TGTGCCAGCAGCTTAGGAGGGATAAATCAGCCCCAGCATTTT.

V is TRBV15 and J is TRBJ2-5; D might be TRBD2 (6 bases). Germline lookup yields CDR1 LNHNV and CDR2 YYDKDF (reference sequence). V was clipped by 5 bases and J by 6 bases, with 16 bases between them. The CDR3 extends over 14 amino acids. The CDR3 coding sequence is TGTGCCACCAGCCCGCCCGCGGGACTGAAGACCCAGTACTTC. It encodes CATSPPAGLKTQYF.

J is TRBJ2-3 and V is TRBV15; no firm D call. The CDR3 contains 14 residues. V lost 2 bases and J lost 3, with 9 bases in between. Germline values: CDR1 LNHNV, CDR2 YYDKDF (reference sequence). In DNA form, the CDR3 reads TGTGCCACCAGCAGATCCCGGAGAACAGATACGCAGTATTTT. This sequence encodes CATSRSRRTDTQYF.

In nucleotides, the CDR3 is TGTGCCAGCAGCGAGACAGGGAACTGGGATACGCAGTATTTT. Amino acids: CASSETGNWDTQYF. This chain links TRBV9 with TRBJ2-3; TRBD1 matches 7 bases. Trimming removed 3 bases from V and 6 bases from J; junction bases left unmatched: 7. In germline, CDR1 is SGDLS, CDR2 YYNGEE. The CDR3 is 14 amino acids.